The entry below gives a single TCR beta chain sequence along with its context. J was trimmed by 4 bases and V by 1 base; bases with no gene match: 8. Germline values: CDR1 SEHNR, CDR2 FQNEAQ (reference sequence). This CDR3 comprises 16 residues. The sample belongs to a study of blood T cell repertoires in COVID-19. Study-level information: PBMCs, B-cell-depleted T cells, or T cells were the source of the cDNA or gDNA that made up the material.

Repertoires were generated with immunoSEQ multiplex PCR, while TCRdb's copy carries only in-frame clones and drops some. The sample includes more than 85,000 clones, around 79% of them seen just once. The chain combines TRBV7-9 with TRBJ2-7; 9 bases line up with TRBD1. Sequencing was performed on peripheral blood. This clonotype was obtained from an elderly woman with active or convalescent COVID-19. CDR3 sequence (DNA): TGTGCCAGCAGCTTAGGAGGACAGGGGATAAGGTACGAGCAGTACTTC. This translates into CASSLGGQGIRYEQYF. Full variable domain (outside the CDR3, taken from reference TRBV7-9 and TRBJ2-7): DTGVSQNPRHKITKRGQNVTFRCDPISEHNRLYWYRQTLGQGPEFLTYFQNEAQLEKSRLLSDRFSAERPKGSFSTLEIQRTEQGDSAMYLCASSLGGQGIRYEQYFGPGTRLTVT.